This TCR beta chain was identified in a study of T cells after yellow fever vaccination. A universal primer site and UMIs were added as TCR cDNA was made by 5'RACE template switching. TCRdb reprocessed the 5' RACE reads with MiXCR, giving one entry per CDR3 protein. The data contain 230,000 or so distinct CDR3 sequences, 5.5% to 8.5% of them singletons. This clonotype has ten or more counts. This TCR was recovered from a man under 40 who received the YFV17D yellow fever vaccine. The starting material was CD4+ T cells sorted from PBMCs, obtained on the day of the yellow fever booster vaccination.

The chain's CDR3 is CASSYGIGPDTQYF. CDR3 coding DNA: TGCGCCAGCAGCTACGGGATCGGCCCAGATACGCAGTATTTT. This chain connects TRBV5-1 to TRBJ2-3; a weak D match, TRBD2 (5 bases). From germline, CDR1 is SGHRS and CDR2 YFSETQ. This CDR3 has 14 residues. Trimming took 3 bases from V and 4 from J, leaving 12 bases between them.